The 27 T cell receptor beta chains presented below share a single source sample, sequenced in a study of blood T cell repertoires in COVID-19. Produced via immunoSEQ multiplex PCR; TCRdb's table is partial and in-frame only. Among under 20,000 clones, 70% to 90% were seen once, and the ten largest hold 30% to 40%. The material sequenced was peripheral blood. Receptor source: a human donor with active COVID-19. The donor label of this sample is uncertain.

The gene calls are TRBV5-5 and TRBJ2-1, with 10 bases lining up with TRBD2. Germline V gene sequence: CDR1 SGHKS, CDR2 YYEKEE (reference sequence). After removal of 0 bases from V and 7 bases from J, the junction contained 10 bases not matched to a gene. This CDR3 spans 17 amino acids. CDR3 bases: TGTGCCAGCAGCTTGGGTGCTAGCGGGAGTTTTTCGAATGAGCAGTTCTTC. Translating it yields CASSLGASGSFSNEQFF.

The CDR3, as DNA: TGTGCCAGCTCGCTACTCCCGGGGGACGAGCAGTACTTC. This gives the protein CASSLLPGDEQYF. The chain recombines TRBV18 with TRBJ2-7; D possibly corresponds to TRBD2 (6 bases). This CDR3 region has 13 residues. CDR1 is KGHSH and CDR2 is LQKENI in the germline V gene. With 6 bases removed from V and 5 bases from J, the gap between germline ends came to 14 bases.

The chain couples TRBV2 to TRBJ2-2; perhaps TRBD2 as D (6 bases). V lost 4 bases and J lost 2, with 17 bases in between. The germline gives CDR1 SNHLY, CDR2 FYNNEI. This CDR3 has 17 amino acids. CDR3 DNA sequence: TGTGCCAGCAGTGTGGCGGGACGGGGGATAAACACCGGGGAGCTGTTTTTT. Its protein product is CASSVAGRGINTGELFF.

V and J are TRBV5-5 and TRBJ1-2; TRBD1 agrees at 7 bases. With V trimmed by 4 bases and J by 1 base, 7 bases remained unmatched. The CDR3 spans 15 residues. Germline loops: CDR1 SGHKS, CDR2 YYEKEE (reference sequence). CDR3 coding DNA: TGTGCCAGCAGCCTGGGGACAGACCGTAACTATGGCTACACCTTC. Encoded protein: CASSLGTDRNYGYTF.

V gene TRBV30 combines with J gene TRBJ2-3, with a weak D call TRBD1 (5 bases). Looked up from germline, CDR1 is GTSNPN and CDR2 is SVGIG (reference sequence). V was trimmed by 3 bases and J by 8 bases, leaving 12 bases between them. The CDR3 spans 12 residues. The CDR3 DNA sequence: TGTGCCTGGAGACAGGTGCTTGGTACGCAGTATTTT. Its protein is CAWRQVLGTQYF.

The chain joins TRBV18 to TRBJ1-2, with 7 nucleotides matching TRBD1. The ends lost 2 bases at V and 4 bases at J; junction bases unmatched: 7. This CDR3 spans 15 amino acids. From germline, CDR1 is KGHSH and CDR2 LQKENI. The CDR3 spells CASSPERQGLYGYTF. The CDR3 DNA sequence: TGTGCCAGCTCACCAGAAAGACAGGGTCTCTATGGCTACACCTTC. The full variable domain, in which reference TRBV18 and TRBJ1-2 provide the parts outside the CDR3, is NAGVMQNPRHLVRRRGQEARLRCSPMKGHSHVYWYRQLPEEGLKFMVYLQKENIIDESGMPKERFSAEFPKEGPSILRIQQVVRGDSAAYFCASSPERQGLYGYTFGSGTRLTVV.

The chain employs TRBV6-5 and TRBJ2-7; TRBD2 matches at 13 bases. V was pared by 6 bases and J by 3 bases, with 5 bases of the junction left unmatched. This CDR3 spans 15 amino acids. The germline CDR1 and CDR2 sequences are MNHEY and SVGAGI. CDR3 loop: CASSILAGGFYEQYF. The CDR3 coding sequence is TGTGCCAGCAGCATACTAGCGGGAGGGTTCTACGAGCAGTACTTC.

The V and J genes are TRBV3-1 (or the pseudogene TRBV3-2) and TRBJ1-1; 7 bases are a match to TRBD1. CDR3 length equals 14 residues. Trimming took 5 bases from V and 6 from J; bases not matched to a gene: 9. Germline-derived CDR1 and CDR2 are LGHDT and YNNKEL (reference sequence). CDR3 DNA sequence: TGTGCCAGCAGCACCTCAGTAACAGGGGCTGAAGCTTTCTTT. It encodes CASSTSVTGAEAFF.

The chain recombines TRBV7-9 with TRBJ1-2; 7 bases line up with TRBD1. The CDR3 has 15 residues. The germline CDR1 and CDR2 sequences are SEHNR and FQNEAQ (reference sequence). Trimming removed 5 bases from V and 0 bases from J; junction bases left unmatched: 6. CDR3 amino acids: CASSPGTAANYGYTF. DNA for the CDR3: TGTGCCAGCAGCCCGGGGACAGCAGCTAACTATGGCTACACCTTC.

The chain joins TRBV20-1 to TRBJ2-5; 13 bases map to TRBD2. After removal of 3 bases from V and 0 bases from J, the junction contained 7 bases not matched to a gene. CDR1 is DFQATT, CDR2 SNEGSKA, per germline (reference sequence). The CDR3 length is 17 residues. CDR3 residues: CSASTGTSGNNQETQYF. The CDR3 DNA sequence: TGCAGTGCTAGTACAGGGACTAGCGGGAACAACCAAGAGACCCAGTACTTC.

The J gene is TRBJ2-7, the V gene TRBV19; 7 positions match TRBD2. V shed 5 bases and J 8 bases; nucleotides not matched to a gene: 9. The germline V gene has CDR1 LNHDA and CDR2 SQIVND (reference sequence). The CDR3 runs to 13 residues. The CDR3 reads CASSPPGTNQQYF. The CDR3 DNA sequence: TGTGCCAGTAGTCCGCCCGGGACTAACCAGCAGTACTTC.

The V and J genes are TRBV4-2 and TRBJ2-7; possible D gene TRBD2, 5 bases. The ends were cut back, 1 base at V and 0 bases at J, with 13 bases in the middle. The CDR3 length is 16 residues. Germline V gives CDR1 LGHNA, CDR2 YNFKEQ. CDR3 amino acids: CASSQVVGASSYEQYF. CDR3 coding DNA: TGTGCCAGCAGCCAAGTCGTGGGAGCCAGCTCCTACGAGCAGTACTTC.

This clone was recorded a few times. The chain joins TRBV19 to TRBJ1-4; 9 bases map to TRBD1. This CDR3 comprises 15 residues. Germline CDR1 is LNHDA and CDR2 is SQIVND (reference sequence). Trimming removed 6 bases from V and 7 bases from J; junction bases left unmatched: 9. The CDR3 bases are TGTGCCAGTAGGCGACCGGGACAGGGAATTGAAAAACTGTTTTTT. Protein sequence: CASRRPGQGIEKLFF.

This clone was found a few times. J is TRBJ1-2 and V is TRBV4-1; 10 positions agree with TRBD1. V shed 1 base, J shed 5 bases, and the junction held 10 bases outside the gene matches. Germline-derived CDR1 and CDR2 are MGHRA and YSYEKL. The CDR3 spans 17 residues. The CDR3 is CASSQGGTGVYGYGYTF. CDR3 sequence (DNA): TGCGCCAGCAGCCAAGGGGGGACAGGGGTTTACGGGTATGGCTACACCTTC.

The chain combines TRBV10-2 with TRBJ1-2; D unclear. In germline, CDR1 is WSHSY, CDR2 SAAADI. This CDR3 has 15 residues. The germline V and J ends were trimmed by 4 bases and 2 bases, with 14 bases remaining between them. CDR3 amino acids: CASSGRPLTNYGYTF. CDR3 sequence (DNA): TGCGCCAGCAGTGGGAGGCCGCTAACGAACTATGGCTACACCTTC.

This clone has more than one count but fewer than ten. V gene TRBV9 combines with J gene TRBJ2-7, with 8 nucleotides matching TRBD2. Trimming cost V 6 bases and J 2 bases; bases outside gene matches: 7. Germline V CDR1 and CDR2: SGDLS, YYNGEE. This CDR3 spans 14 amino acids. CDR3 amino acids: CASTAGVSPYEQYF. For the CDR3, the DNA is TGTGCCAGCACAGCGGGAGTATCCCCCTACGAGCAGTACTTC.

This chain uses TRBV3-1 (or the pseudogene TRBV3-2) with TRBJ1-5, with D maybe TRBD1 (6 bases). V was pared by 4 bases and J by 0 bases, with 10 bases between. This CDR3 is built from 15 residues. Germline CDR1 reads LGHDT; CDR2 reads YNNKEL (reference sequence). This chain's CDR3 is CASSRGQFSNQPQHF. The DNA of the CDR3 is TGTGCCAGCAGCCGGGGACAATTTAGCAATCAGCCCCAGCATTTT.

V usage is TRBV27 and J usage is TRBJ1-1; 10 bases are a match to TRBD1. Per germline, CDR1 MNHEY and CDR2 SMNVEV (reference sequence). This CDR3 contains 12 residues. V dropped 8 bases and J dropped 6; count of bases not matched to a gene: 3. The CDR3 here is CASGTGEAEAFF. CDR3 nucleotides: TGTGCCAGCGGGACAGGGGAGGCTGAAGCTTTCTTT.

The sample holds a few counts of this clone. The chain employs TRBV28 and TRBJ1-2; TRBD1 is a possible D gene (6 bases). Per germline, CDR1 MDHEN and CDR2 SYDVKM. The CDR3 spans 15 residues. V gave up 4 bases and J gave up 0 bases, with 12 bases separating them. The CDR3 DNA is TGTGCCAGCAGTTCACAGGGAGATGCTAACTATGGCTACACCTTC. This sequence encodes CASSSQGDANYGYTF.

The CDR3 nucleotides read TGTGCCAGCAGCCAGGTCGGGAGGTGTTTAGTGCCAAAAGAGACCCAGTACTTC. It is translated as CASSQVGRCLVPKETQYF. This chain uses TRBV3-1 (or the pseudogene TRBV3-2) with TRBJ2-5, with TRBD2 matching over 7 bases. There are 18 residues in the CDR3. CDR1 LGHDT and CDR2 YNNKEL come from the germline V gene (reference sequence). V shed 3 bases and J 3 bases; nucleotides not matched to a gene: 16.

This rearrangement joins TRBV4-1 to TRBJ2-1; TRBD1 matches at 7 bases. Germline trimming cut 0 bases from V and 11 bases from J; bases unmatched to any gene: 7. Germline lookup yields CDR1 MGHRA and CDR2 YSYEKL. The CDR3 runs 14 residues. In DNA form, the CDR3 reads TGCGCCAGCAGCCAAGATCCCCGGGACAGTCAGCAGTTCTTC. It yields the protein CASSQDPRDSQQFF.

In nucleotides, the CDR3 is TGTGCCAGCAGTGATGAAACTAGCGGGACCTACGAGCAGTACTTC. Amino acid sequence: CASSDETSGTYEQYF. The chain combines TRBV25-1 with TRBJ2-7; 10 bases align to TRBD2. Germline CDR1 and CDR2: MGHDK and SYGVNS. After removal of 3 bases from V and 2 bases from J, the junction contained 4 bases not matched to a gene. The CDR3 sequence is 15 residues long.

The chain joins TRBV27 to TRBJ1-2, with TRBD1 as a possible D gene (5 bases). V gave up 3 bases and J gave up 5 bases, with 10 bases separating them. The CDR3 loop spans 13 amino acids. The germline V gene encodes CDR1 MNHEY and CDR2 SMNVEV (reference sequence). The CDR3 loop reads CASSLTAAYGYTF. The CDR3 DNA is TGTGCCAGCAGTTTGACAGCCGCTTATGGCTACACCTTC.

The chain couples TRBV7-6 to TRBJ2-1; 10 bases are a match to TRBD2. CDR3 length equals 16 residues. Germline CDR1 is SGHVS and CDR2 is FNYEAQ. Trimming at V came to 0 bases and at J to 6 bases, leaving 5 bases not matched to a gene. CDR3 loop: CASSLAPLAGVNEQFF. For the CDR3, the DNA is TGTGCCAGCAGCTTAGCGCCCCTAGCGGGAGTCAATGAGCAGTTCTTC.

The chain joins TRBV27 to TRBJ2-5; 7 bases map to TRBD1. This CDR3 spans 13 amino acids. Germline CDR1 MNHEY, CDR2 SMNVEV (reference sequence). The J segment lost 3 bases and the V segment lost 3 bases, leaving 1 base of the junction unmatched. The CDR3 region is CASSLTGKETQYF. CDR3 nucleotide sequence: TGTGCCAGCAGTTTGACAGGGAAAGAGACCCAGTACTTC.

This chain uses TRBV6-1 with TRBJ2-7; possibly TRBD1 for D (6 bases). Looked up from germline, CDR1 is MNHNS and CDR2 is SASEGT. Between the trimmed V and J ends, which lost 3 bases and 0 bases, there was a span of 12 bases. The CDR3 sequence is 15 residues long. As DNA, the CDR3 is TGTGCCAGCAGTGAGCAACCACAGGGCTCCTACGAGCAGTACTTC. It codes for CASSEQPQGSYEQYF.

The V call is TRBV11-3, the J call TRBJ2-7; 8 nucleotides align to TRBD1. Trimming took 4 bases from V and 7 from J; bases not matched to a gene: 9. The CDR3 runs to 14 residues. Germline CDR1 and CDR2: SGHNT and YENEEA. The CDR3 spells CASSSPTGAGEQYF. The CDR3 bases are TGTGCCAGCAGCTCGCCGACAGGGGCTGGTGAGCAGTACTTC.